One and the same sample provided the 6 T cell receptor beta chains below, sequenced in a study of shared clonotypes between healthy human individuals. Only CD45RO-negative cells positively selected for CCR7 counted as naive CD8 cells, so terminally differentiated effector memory CD45RA+ cells were excluded. Here immunoSEQ multiplex PCR was the method, and the copy in TCRdb shows in-frame clones only, minus some. The data contain 450,000 to 700,000 clones, just under 97% of them singletons. The sample was naive CD8+ T cells sorted from blood. The receptors shown here come from a woman aged 30 to 39 in good health.

As regards this clone: At the DNA level, this CDR3 is encoded by other sequences in the same sample as well. CDR3 in DNA: TGTGCCAGCAGCTTAGTTAGCAATGAGCAGTTCTTC. Its protein is CASSLVSNEQFF. This chain links TRBV7-9 with TRBJ2-1, with D unresolved. The germline gives CDR1 SEHNR, CDR2 FQNEAQ (reference sequence). There are 12 residues in the CDR3. V gave up 1 base and J gave up 6 bases, with 4 bases separating them.

V usage is TRBV5-1 and J usage is TRBJ2-7; TRBD1 aligns across 8 bases. V shed 3 bases and J 5 bases; nucleotides not matched to a gene: 10. This CDR3 is 15 amino acids long. CDR1 and CDR2 from the germline V gene are SGHRS and YFSETQ. CDR3 loop: CASSYAGTGVDEQYF. CDR3 bases: TGCGCCAGCAGCTACGCCGGGACAGGCGTGGACGAGCAGTACTTC.

CDR3 sequence reads: CASSEPQYF. The CDR3 DNA sequence: TGTGCCAGCAGTGAGCCGCAGTATTTT. The chain employs TRBV6-1 and TRBJ2-3; D not resolved. The CDR3 runs to 9 residues. The V end lost 3 bases, the J end lost 10 bases, and 2 bases lay between the germline ends. Germline CDR1 MNHNS, CDR2 SASEGT.

With respect to this clone: The same CDR3 can be traced to other DNA sequences in this sample. The J gene is TRBJ1-2, the V gene TRBV27, with no clear D. The ends were cut back, 6 bases at V and 0 bases at J, with 8 bases in the middle. Germline V CDR1 and CDR2: MNHEY, SMNVEV (reference sequence). The CDR3 totals 13 residues. This CDR3 is CASSHGTNYGYTF. The CDR3 DNA follows: TGTGCCAGCAGCCACGGGACTAACTATGGCTACACCTTC.

The chain has TRBV28 and TRBJ2-1; no definite D call. The germline V gene has CDR1 MDHEN and CDR2 SYDVKM. This CDR3 contains 13 residues. V lost 3 bases and J lost 8, with 11 bases in between. The chain's CDR3 is CASSFSSLHEQFF. DNA for the CDR3: TGTGCCAGCAGTTTTAGTAGCCTCCATGAGCAGTTCTTC.

This clone is a singleton in its sample. The chain couples TRBV27 to TRBJ2-3; TRBD2 might be the D (6 bases). Germline CDR1 reads MNHEY; CDR2 reads SMNVEV (reference sequence). The V gene lost 0 bases and the J gene lost 5 bases, with 12 bases spanning the gap. The CDR3 totals 15 residues. CDR3 coding DNA: TGTGCCAGCAGTTTATCCGGGGGAGTGGAAGATACGCAGTATTTT. Its translation: CASSLSGGVEDTQYF.